These T cell receptor beta chains were read from a single sample in a study of siplizumab effects on memory and regulatory T cells. Sequenced by immunoSEQ multiplex PCR; TCRdb stores in-frame clones only, minus some. The data contain over 85,000 clones, 93% of them seen just once; the ten biggest clones take up 6.5% to 8%. The specimen was CD8+ T cells sorted from blood. The source is a human donor in good health. The CDR3 runs from the conserved cysteine through the conserved F or W. The order of the fields is clone size, J gene, D gene, V gene, CDR3 protein, CDR3 DNA. D genes are given only for firm matches. For some rows the clone size is stated as once, few or many, or as a class when expanded; others skip it.

>NA|TRBJ1-1|TRBD1|TRBV10-3
CAISPGQGGTEAFF
TGTGCCATCAGCCCGGGACAGGGGGGGACTGAAGCTTTCTTT
>NA|TRBJ2-7|NA|TRBV13
CASRVSEASGEQYF
TGTGCCAGCAGAGTCTCCGAAGCTTCGGGCGAGCAGTACTTC
>NA|TRBJ2-1|TRBD2|TRBV6-5
CASMGGSEQFF
TGTGCCAGCATGGGCGGGAGTGAGCAGTTCTTC
>NA|TRBJ1-1|NA|TRBV5-6
CASSASKETEAFF
TGTGCCAGCAGCGCTAGCAAGGAGACTGAAGCTTTCTTT
>NA|TRBJ1-2|NA|TRBV5-1
CASSLANQGDGYTF
TGCGCCAGCAGCTTGGCCAACCAGGGTGATGGCTACACCTTC
>NA|TRBJ2-7|TRBD1|TRBV2
CASRHDRGHSYEQYF
TGTGCCAGCAGACACGACAGGGGACACTCCTACGAGCAGTACTTC
>NA|TRBJ2-3|NA|TRBV6-5
CASRAPSPTDTQYF
TGTGCCAGCAGAGCCCCTAGTCCCACAGATACGCAGTATTTT
>once|TRBJ2-7|TRBD2|TRBV27
CASSPGLAVYEQYF
TGTGCCAGCAGCCCGGGACTAGCGGTCTACGAGCAGTACTTC
>NA|TRBJ2-1|NA|TRBV21-1
CASSNRDTYNEQFF
TGTGCCAGCAGCAACCGGGACACGTACAATGAGCAGTTCTTC
>once|TRBJ2-2|NA|TRBV27
CASSLTGTGELFF
TGTGCCAGCAGCCTCACAGGGACCGGGGAGCTGTTTTTT
>NA|TRBJ1-4|TRBD1|TRBV7-9
CASSQPGTGTEKLFF
TGTGCCAGCAGCCAGCCAGGGACAGGGACTGAAAAACTGTTTTTT
>NA|TRBJ2-7|NA|TRBV11-2
CASSFNVDEQYF
TGTGCCAGCAGCTTCAACGTGGACGAGCAGTACTTC
>NA|TRBJ1-2|NA|TRBV12-5
CASGPKDVWDGYTF
TGTGCTAGTGGACCCAAGGACGTCTGGGATGGCTACACCTTC
>NA|TRBJ2-1|TRBD1|TRBV4-3
CASSQDSGTGGFHEQFF
TGCGCCAGCAGCCAAGACAGCGGGACAGGGGGGTTCCATGAGCAGTTCTTC
>NA|TRBJ2-1|TRBD1|TRBV29-1
CSVTGTGGYNEQFF
TGCAGCGTCACCGGGACAGGGGGCTACAATGAGCAGTTCTTC
>NA|TRBJ2-7|TRBD2|TRBV5-1
CASRLGLAASYEQYF
TGCGCCAGCAGGTTGGGACTAGCGGCCTCCTACGAGCAGTACTTC
>NA|TRBJ2-7|NA|TRBV10-1
CASSESYKGISYEQYF
TGCGCCAGCAGTGAGTCTTACAAGGGGATTTCCTACGAGCAGTACTTC
>NA|TRBJ1-4|NA|TRBV19
CASSYLGANEKLFF
TGTGCCAGTAGTTACCTTGGGGCTAATGAAAAACTGTTTTTT
>NA|TRBJ1-1|TRBD1|TRBV29-1
CSVPGQGWEDTEAFF
TGCAGCGTTCCTGGACAGGGCTGGGAGGACACTGAAGCTTTCTTT
>NA|TRBJ1-4|NA|TRBV4-1
CASSQVGGAREKLFF
TGCGCCAGCAGCCAAGTTGGGGGGGCGCGTGAAAAACTGTTTTTT
>NA|TRBJ1-2|NA|TRBV15
CATSPGAGLDGYTF
TGTGCCACCAGCCCGGGGGCAGGGCTGGATGGCTACACCTTC
>NA|TRBJ2-2|NA|TRBV5-4
CASSSVPTGELFF
TGTGCCAGCAGCTCCGTACCGACCGGGGAGCTGTTTTTT
>NA|TRBJ2-2|NA|TRBV2
CASSERGGELFF
TGTGCCAGCAGTGAAAGGGGCGGGGAGCTGTTTTTT
>NA|TRBJ1-1|NA|TRBV5-1
CASSLADTEAFF
TGCGCCAGCAGCTTGGCTGACACTGAAGCTTTCTTT
>NA|TRBJ2-3|NA|TRBV10-1
CASSESRGGRTDTQYF
TGCGCCAGCAGTGAGTCTAGAGGGGGACGCACAGATACGCAGTATTTT
>NA|TRBJ1-1|TRBD1|TRBV19
CATRQGPEAFF
TGTGCCACCCGACAGGGCCCTGAAGCTTTCTTT
>NA|TRBJ2-7|NA|TRBV5-6
CASSYSGSGEQYF
TGTGCCAGCAGCTACTCAGGGTCTGGCGAGCAGTACTTC
>NA|TRBJ1-3|NA|TRBV2
CASSDVYGGNTIYF
TGTGCCAGCAGTGACGTTTACGGGGGAAACACCATATATTTT
>once|TRBJ2-7|NA|TRBV5-1
CASSVDRHNSYEQYF
TGCGCCAGCAGCGTAGACAGACACAACTCCTACGAGCAGTACTTC
>NA|TRBJ2-7|NA|TRBV2
CASSDNTRYF
TGTGCCAGCAGTGATAATACGCGGTACTTC
>NA|TRBJ2-7|TRBD2|TRBV11-3
CASSHPSGSNYEQYF
TGTGCCAGCAGCCACCCTAGCGGGAGTAACTACGAGCAGTACTTC
>NA|TRBJ2-1|TRBD2|TRBV9
CASSVASGSGGPYNEQFF
TGTGCCAGCAGCGTAGCTTCAGGTAGCGGGGGGCCCTACAATGAGCAGTTCTTC
>NA|TRBJ2-1|TRBD1|TRBV7-9
CASSLGTGGREQFF
TGTGCCAGCAGCTTAGGGACAGGGGGGCGTGAGCAGTTCTTC
>NA|TRBJ2-2|NA|TRBV9
CASSGRVGAAGELFF
TGTGCCAGCAGCGGAAGGGTTGGCGCGGCCGGGGAGCTGTTTTTT
>NA|TRBJ2-2|NA|TRBV29-1
CSVTGDTGELFF
TGCAGCGTTACTGGCGACACCGGGGAGCTGTTTTTT
>NA|TRBJ2-7|NA|TRBV4-3
CASSQDIGTRGEQYF
TGCGCCAGCAGCCAAGATATAGGCACTCGGGGGGAGCAGTACTTC
>NA|TRBJ2-2|TRBD2|TRBV5-1
CASRVSGGNTGELFF
TGCGCCAGCCGCGTGAGCGGGGGGAACACCGGGGAGCTGTTTTTT
>NA|TRBJ1-4|NA|TRBV7-9
CASSLTEVMELFF
TGTGCCAGCAGCTTGACAGAGGTCATGGAACTGTTTTTT
>NA|TRBJ2-7|NA|TRBV5-6
CASSPLRSVEQYF
TGTGCCAGCAGCCCCCTGCGGAGTGTCGAGCAGTACTTC
>NA|TRBJ1-1|NA|TRBV7-9
CASSPTVGGPGNTEAFF
TGTGCCAGCAGCCCCACCGTCGGGGGCCCCGGTAACACTGAAGCTTTCTTT
>NA|TRBJ2-7|NA|TRBV27
CASSLGRSAIYEQYF
TGTGCCAGCAGTTTGGGACGCTCCGCGATCTACGAGCAGTACTTC
>NA|TRBJ2-3|NA|TRBV28
CASSFEQITDTQYF
TGTGCCAGCAGTTTCGAGCAGATCACAGATACGCAGTATTTT
>NA|TRBJ2-1|NA|TRBV10-3
CAISGEGSLYNEQFF
TGTGCCATCAGTGGGGAAGGGTCTCTTTACAATGAGCAGTTCTTC
>NA|TRBJ2-4|NA|TRBV4-1
CASSHFGGSENIQYF
TGCGCCAGCAGCCACTTTGGTGGCAGCGAAAACATTCAGTACTTC
>NA|TRBJ2-7|NA|TRBV7-3
CASSLIDRHTYEQYF
TGTGCCAGCAGCCTAATCGACAGGCATACCTACGAGCAGTACTTC
>NA|TRBJ2-7|NA|TRBV7-8
CASSLDGYYEQYF
TGTGCCAGCAGCTTAGACGGGTACTACGAGCAGTACTTC